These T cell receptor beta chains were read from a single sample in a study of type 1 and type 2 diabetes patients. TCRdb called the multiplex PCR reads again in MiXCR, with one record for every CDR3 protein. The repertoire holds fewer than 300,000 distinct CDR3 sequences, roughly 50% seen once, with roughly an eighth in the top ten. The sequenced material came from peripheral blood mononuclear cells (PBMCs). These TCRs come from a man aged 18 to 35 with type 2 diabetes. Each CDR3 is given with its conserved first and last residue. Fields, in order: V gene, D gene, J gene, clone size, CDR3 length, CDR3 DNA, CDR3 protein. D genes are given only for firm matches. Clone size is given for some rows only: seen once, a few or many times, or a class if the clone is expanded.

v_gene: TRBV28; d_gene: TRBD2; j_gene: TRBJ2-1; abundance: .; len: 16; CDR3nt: TGTGCCAGCAGTTTAGGGTATTTAGCGGGAGTGAATGAGCAGTTCTTC; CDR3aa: CASSLGYLAGVNEQFF
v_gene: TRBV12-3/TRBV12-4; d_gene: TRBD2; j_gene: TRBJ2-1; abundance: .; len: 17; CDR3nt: TGTGCCAGCAGCGCACCTGGGACTAGCGGGGGTTACAATGAGCAGTTCTTC; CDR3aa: CASSAPGTSGGYNEQFF
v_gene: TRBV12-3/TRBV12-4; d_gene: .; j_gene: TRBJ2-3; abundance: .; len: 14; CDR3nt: TGTGCCAGCAGCCGTGACGGGGGCCCAGATACGCAGTATTTT; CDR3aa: CASSRDGGPDTQYF
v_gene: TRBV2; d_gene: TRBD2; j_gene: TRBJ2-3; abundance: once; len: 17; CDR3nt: TGTGCCAGCAGTGAATTCTCGGCGGGAGGAGGCACAGATACGCAGTATTTT; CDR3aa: CASSEFSAGGGTDTQYF
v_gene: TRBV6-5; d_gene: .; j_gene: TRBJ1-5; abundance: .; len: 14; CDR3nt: TGTGCCAGCAGTTACGTTGCGAACTCAGTAACCCAGCATTTT; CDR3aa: CASSYVANSVTQHF
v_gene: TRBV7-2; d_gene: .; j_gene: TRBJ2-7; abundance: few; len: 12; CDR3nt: TGTGCCAGCAGCGTAGATTTGGGCGAGCAGTACTTC; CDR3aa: CASSVDLGEQYF
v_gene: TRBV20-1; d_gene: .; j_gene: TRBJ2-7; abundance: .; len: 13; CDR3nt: TGCAGTGCTAGTTCGGCGGAAGGGTACGAGCAGTACTTC; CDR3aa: CSASSAEGYEQYF
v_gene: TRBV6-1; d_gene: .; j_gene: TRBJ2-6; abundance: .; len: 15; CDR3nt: TGTGCCAGCATGGTCGGGGCGGGAGGGGCCAACGTCCTGACTTTC; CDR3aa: CASMVGAGGANVLTF
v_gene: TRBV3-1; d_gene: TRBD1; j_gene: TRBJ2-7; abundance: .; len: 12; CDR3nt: TGTGCCAGCACCACAGGGGGCTACGAGCAGTACTTC; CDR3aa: CASTTGGYEQYF
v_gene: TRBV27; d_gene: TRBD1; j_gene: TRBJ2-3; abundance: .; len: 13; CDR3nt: TGTGCCAGCAGCAGGGGACAGCCTCAGACGCAGTATTTT; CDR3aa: CASSRGQPQTQYF
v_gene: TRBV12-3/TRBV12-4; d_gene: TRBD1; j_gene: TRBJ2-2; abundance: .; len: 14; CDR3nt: TGTGCCAGCAGCAGTTTCCAGGGGGCCGGGGAGCTGTTTTTT; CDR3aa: CASSSFQGAGELFF
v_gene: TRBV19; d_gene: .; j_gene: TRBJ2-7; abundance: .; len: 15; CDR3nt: TGTGCCGGTAGTATAAGGGGCACCGCGACCTACGAGCAGTACTTC; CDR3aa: CAGSIRGTATYEQYF
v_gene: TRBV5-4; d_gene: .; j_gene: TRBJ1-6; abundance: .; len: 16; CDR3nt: TGTGCCAGCAGCCCTACCCCTGGGAGTGCCCTGACGCCCCTCCACTTT; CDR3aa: CASSPTPGSALTPLHF
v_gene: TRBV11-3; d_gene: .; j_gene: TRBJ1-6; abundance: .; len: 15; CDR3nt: TGTGCCAGCAGCTTAGTACAGGGAGGTAATTCACCCCTCCACTTT; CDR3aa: CASSLVQGGNSPLHF
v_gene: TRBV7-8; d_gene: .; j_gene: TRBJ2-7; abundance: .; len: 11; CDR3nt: TGTGCCAGCAGCCAGTTATACGAGCAGTACTTC; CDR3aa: CASSQLYEQYF
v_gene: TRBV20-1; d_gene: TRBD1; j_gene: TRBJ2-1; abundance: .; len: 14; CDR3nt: TGCAGTGCTAACCCCCAGACAGGGAGAGGTGAGCAGTTCTTC; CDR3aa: CSANPQTGRGEQFF